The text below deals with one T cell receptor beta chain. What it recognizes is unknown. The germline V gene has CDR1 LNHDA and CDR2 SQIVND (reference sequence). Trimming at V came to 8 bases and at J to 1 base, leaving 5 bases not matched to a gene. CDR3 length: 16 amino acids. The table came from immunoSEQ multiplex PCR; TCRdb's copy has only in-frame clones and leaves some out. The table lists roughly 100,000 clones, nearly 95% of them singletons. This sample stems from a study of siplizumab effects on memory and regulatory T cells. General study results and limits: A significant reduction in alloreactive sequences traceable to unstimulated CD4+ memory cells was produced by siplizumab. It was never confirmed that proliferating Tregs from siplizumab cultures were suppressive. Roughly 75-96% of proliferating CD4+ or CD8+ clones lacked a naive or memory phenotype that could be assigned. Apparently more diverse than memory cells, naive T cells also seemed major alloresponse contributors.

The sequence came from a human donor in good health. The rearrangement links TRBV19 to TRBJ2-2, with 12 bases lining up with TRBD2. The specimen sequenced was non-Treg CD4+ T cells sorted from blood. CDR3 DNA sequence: TGTGCCAGTGCCTCACTAGCGGGAGGGAACACCGGGGAGCTGTTTTTT. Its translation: CASASLAGGNTGELFF.